A selection of T cell receptor beta chains follows, all from one sample in a study of blood T cell repertoires in COVID-19. Some clones are missing from TCRdb's copy, which holds only in-frame ones; the method was immunoSEQ multiplex PCR. Among a few hundred thousand clones listed, approximately 90% were seen once. Sequencing input: peripheral blood. Every receptor here comes from a man between 18 and 29 years old with active or convalescent COVID-19. The CDR3 runs from the conserved cysteine through the conserved F or W. The order of the fields is V gene, clone size, D gene, CDR3 length, J gene, CDR3 protein, CDR3 DNA. A D gene is named only where the DNA matches it firmly. Clone size is shown for a subset of rows, as once, few, many or a class of expanded clone.

TRBV7-8	-	TRBD2	16	TRBJ2-1	CASSPPTSGAYNEQFF	TGTGCCAGCAGCCCCCCTACTAGCGGGGCCTACAATGAGCAGTTCTTC
TRBV11-1	-	TRBD1	13	TRBJ1-2	CASSLTGVYGYTF	TGTGCCAGCAGCCTCACAGGGGTCTATGGCTACACCTTC
TRBV4-3	-	TRBD2	15	TRBJ2-7	CASSQDSSGALEQYF	TGCGCCAGCAGCCAAGATTCTAGCGGAGCTCTCGAGCAGTACTTC
TRBV7-9	-	-	18	TRBJ1-1	CASISRTRASLLNTEAFF	TGTGCCAGCATCTCTAGGACGAGGGCGTCTCTATTGAACACTGAAGCTTTCTTT
TRBV4-2	-	TRBD2	18	TRBJ2-3	CASSQERDSGRAEVTQYF	TGTGCCAGCAGCCAAGAGAGGGATAGCGGGAGGGCCGAGGTTACGCAGTATTTT
TRBV11-2	once	-	16	TRBJ1-3	CASSPFLEISGNTIYF	TGTGCCAGCAGCCCTTTTTTGGAGATCTCTGGAAACACCATATATTTT
TRBV7-6	few	TRBD1	14	TRBJ2-7	CASSLAGTEYEQYF	TGTGCCAGCAGCTTAGCTGGGACAGAATACGAGCAGTACTTC
TRBV7-2	-	-	16	TRBJ2-1	CASSQEGGTHGLTQFF	TGTGCCAGCAGCCAAGAGGGGGGGACCCATGGGTTGACGCAGTTCTTC
TRBV29-1	-	TRBD2	17	TRBJ2-5	CSVVVRRASGIQETQYF	TGCAGCGTTGTGGTTCGTCGGGCTAGCGGGATCCAAGAGACCCAGTACTTC
TRBV6-6	-	TRBD1	18	TRBJ1-3	CASSRRQGSMRSGNTIYF	TGTGCCAGCAGCCGACGACAGGGATCCATGAGGTCTGGAAACACCATATATTTT
TRBV7-6	once	-	16	TRBJ2-3	CASSYDSLTSTDTQYF	TGTGCCAGCAGCTACGACAGTTTAACTAGCACAGATACGCAGTATTTT
TRBV11-2	-	-	13	TRBJ1-3	CASSSGSGNTIYF	TGTGCCAGCAGCTCAGGGTCTGGAAACACCATATATTTT
TRBV4-3	-	TRBD1	14	TRBJ1-1	CASSRDRVNTEAFF	TGCGCCAGCAGCCGGGACAGAGTGAACACTGAAGCTTTCTTT
TRBV25-1	once	TRBD2	15	TRBJ2-3	CASSEGGLAPDTQYF	TGTGCCAGCAGTGAAGGGGGACTAGCTCCAGATACGCAGTATTTT
TRBV4-2	-	-	14	TRBJ2-3	CASRRDLSTDTQYF	TGTGCCAGCAGACGGGACTTAAGCACAGATACGCAGTATTTT
TRBV7-3	-	-	12	TRBJ1-2	CASSSNGAHYTF	TGTGCCAGCAGCTCGAATGGGGCCCACTACACCTTC
TRBV10-2	few	TRBD1	14	TRBJ1-1	CASRAGTANTEAFF	TGCGCCAGCAGGGCCGGGACAGCGAACACTGAAGCTTTCTTT
TRBV19	few	TRBD1	16	TRBJ1-6	CASTRTGGSYNSPLHF	TGTGCCAGTACAAGGACAGGGGGCTCCTATAATTCACCCCTCCACTTT
TRBV7-2	-	TRBD2	18	TRBJ2-5	CASSQIGLAVSYQETQYF	TGTGCCAGCAGCCAGATAGGACTAGCGGTCTCGTACCAAGAGACCCAGTACTTC
TRBV11-2	once	-	14	TRBJ2-1	CASSLGIRAGEQFF	TGTGCCAGCAGCTTAGGTATTAGGGCGGGTGAGCAGTTCTTC
TRBV18	-	-	11	TRBJ2-1	CASSPNNEQFF	TGTGCCAGCTCACCTAACAATGAGCAGTTCTTC
TRBV9	-	-	14	TRBJ2-3	CASSVEDYTDTQYF	TGTGCCAGCAGCGTAGAGGACTACACAGATACGCAGTATTTT
TRBV10-2	-	-	15	TRBJ2-1	CASSLVLRTYNEQFF	TGCGCCAGCAGTTTAGTATTGCGGACCTACAATGAGCAGTTCTTC
TRBV9	once	-	14	TRBJ2-5	CASSVARDWRTQYF	TGTGCCAGCAGCGTAGCTCGAGATTGGAGGACCCAGTACTTC
TRBV4-3	-	TRBD1	13	TRBJ1-6	CASSTDRVSPLHF	TGCGCCAGCAGCACAGACAGGGTTTCACCCCTCCACTTT
TRBV5-1	-	TRBD1	15	TRBJ1-2	CASSFSGQGARGYTF	TGCGCCAGCAGCTTCTCGGGACAGGGGGCTAGAGGCTACACCTTC
TRBV11-2	once	-	15	TRBJ1-1	CASSPKRGLNTEAFF	TGTGCCAGCAGCCCGAAGAGGGGGTTGAACACTGAAGCTTTCTTT
TRBV29-1	-	-	13	TRBJ1-1	CSATGQPNTEAFF	TGCAGCGCCACTGGACAGCCAAACACTGAAGCTTTCTTT
TRBV19	-	-	13	TRBJ1-1	CASRGLGNTEAFF	TGTGCCAGTAGGGGGCTTGGGAACACTGAAGCTTTCTTT
TRBV4-1	-	TRBD1	14	TRBJ1-2	CASSQQGVRGGYTF	TGCGCCAGCAGCCAGCAGGGGGTAAGGGGTGGCTACACCTTC
TRBV3-1/TRBV3-2	-	TRBD1	15	TRBJ1-6	CASSQDRGPTMPLHF	TGTGCCAGCAGCCAAGACAGGGGGCCGACGATGCCCCTCCACTTT
TRBV28	-	TRBD1	14	TRBJ2-3	CASSFRGLANTQYF	TGTGCCAGCAGTTTCAGGGGGCTCGCAAATACGCAGTATTTT
TRBV10-2	-	-	16	TRBJ2-7	CASSPRGIVSSYEQYF	TGCGCCAGCAGTCCCCGCGGCATTGTGAGCTCCTACGAGCAGTACTTC
TRBV7-8	-	TRBD1	18	TRBJ1-6	CASSFRQGMRSYNSPLHF	TGTGCCAGCAGCTTTAGACAGGGAATGAGGTCCTATAATTCACCCCTCCACTTT
TRBV5-1	-	TRBD1	16	TRBJ1-1	CASSLASGTGGSEAFF	TGCGCCAGCAGCTTAGCGTCCGGGACAGGGGGGTCGGAAGCTTTCTTT
TRBV7-9	few	TRBD2	15	TRBJ2-3	CASSQAGSTTDTQYF	TGTGCCAGCAGCCAAGCGGGGTCTACTACAGATACGCAGTATTTT
TRBV4-2	few	TRBD2	15	TRBJ2-1	CASSPSGSVYNEQFF	TGTGCCAGCAGCCCTAGCGGGAGCGTTTACAATGAGCAGTTCTTC
TRBV5-1	-	TRBD2	17	TRBJ2-7	CASSLERLAGVSYEQYF	TGCGCCAGCAGCTTGGAAAGGCTAGCGGGTGTCTCCTACGAGCAGTACTTC
TRBV9	-	-	15	TRBJ1-2	CASSAHTTVNYGYTF	TGTGCCAGCAGCGCACATACGACAGTTAACTATGGCTACACCTTC
TRBV24-1	-	-	17	TRBJ1-5	CATSDPKSGGRGQPQHF	TGTGCCACCAGTGATCCCAAGTCCGGGGGACGTGGACAGCCCCAGCATTTT
TRBV10-1	once	-	14	TRBJ2-3	CASSESQGGDTQYF	TGCGCCAGCAGTGAGTCGCAGGGAGGAGATACGCAGTATTTT